The 2 T cell receptor beta chains reported below all come from one sample, sequenced in a study of identical twins. TCRdb reanalysed the 5' RACE reads using MiXCR and keeps one entry per CDR3 protein. Of around 370,000 distinct CDR3 sequences listed, 9% to 10% were seen once; the top ten hold approximately 9.3%. Source material: naive T cells sorted from blood. These receptor sequences come from a woman aged 45-60 years in good health.

A note on this clonotype: Mismatch with germline at one junction end may stem from a read error. V and J are TRBV12-3 or TRBV12-4 and TRBJ2-3, with 9 bases aligning to TRBD2. CDR3 size: 16 residues. DNA of the CDR3: TGTGCCAGCAGTTGGGGAGCGGGAGGAAGCACAGAGACGCAGTATTTT. Translation gives CASSWGAGGSTETQYF.

CDR3 residues: CASTRGREGEQFF. CDR3 bases: TGCGCCAGCACCCGGGGGCGGGAAGGTGAGCAGTTCTTC. V is TRBV5-1 and J is TRBJ2-1; D is tentatively TRBD1 or TRBD2 (6 bases each). The CDR3 runs to 13 residues. The germline V and J ends were trimmed by 6 bases and 9 bases, with 16 bases remaining between them. Looked up from germline, CDR1 is SGHRS and CDR2 is YFSETQ.